The source of this TCR beta chain is a study of T cells in Graves' hyperthyroidism and ophthalmopathy. In the case of this clonotype: As yet, its antigen is unknown.

Study observations and caveats: In the analysis, a 13 V-J model separated ophthalmopathy from stable hyperthyroidism. Researchers found most expanded thyroid clonotypes above 0.001 in blood as well.

No progression to ophthalmopathy during 18 months of follow-up defined stable disease. Extraction of PBMCs used approximately 10 ml of fresh peripheral blood. TCR beta CDR3 region amplification was performed from RNA transcripts. The TCR CDR3 was amplified in a first-round RT-PCR using the HTBI primer set. TCRdb re-analysed the multiplex PCR reads in MiXCR, keeping a single row per CDR3 protein. The repertoire holds about 840,000 distinct CDR3 sequences, with 35% to 45% as singletons. V lost 7 bases and J 6 bases, leaving 17 bases between the germline ends. From germline, CDR1 is SGDLS and CDR2 YYNGEE. The CDR3 is 13 amino acids.

This clonotype was sampled from a man between 18 and 35 years old with Graves' hyperthyroidism. The chain is built from TRBV9 and TRBJ2-7; D may be TRBD2 (5 bases). The sample comprised blood. CDR3: CASSPRAEAEQYF. In nucleotides, the CDR3 is TGTGCCAGCTCACCACGGGCGGAGGCCGAGCAGTACTTC.